Following are 4 T cell receptor beta chains from one sample sequenced in a study of blood T cells in healthy people across ages. Together with a sample-barcoded 5' primer, a J-beta primer mix was included in a second PCR lasting about 7 to 12 cycles. A single record per CDR3 protein comes from TCRdb applying MiXCR to the 5' RACE reads. Of 600,000 to 800,000 distinct CDR3 sequences in the sample, about 50% were seen once. The material sequenced was blood. The receptor source for this set is a woman aged 80 or over in good health.

The chain is built from TRBV9 and TRBJ1-3; the D gene is possibly TRBD1 (6 bases). The V gene's germline CDR1 is SGDLS and CDR2 YYNGEE. The CDR3 totals 18 residues. Trimming cost V 0 bases and J 0 bases, with 16 bases left between them. This CDR3 reads CASSVEGGTANSGNTIYF. For the CDR3, the DNA is TGTGCCAGCAGCGTAGAAGGGGGAACAGCGAACTCTGGAAACACCATATATTTT.

The gene calls are TRBV28 and TRBJ1-3, with D maybe TRBD1 (5 bases). Germline CDR1 and CDR2: MDHEN and SYDVKM. The CDR3 runs 17 residues. The germline V and J ends were trimmed by 2 bases and 0 bases, with 14 bases remaining between them. The CDR3 sequence: CASSLSEGRFSGNTIYF. The DNA for the CDR3 is TGTGCCAGCAGTTTAAGCGAGGGACGTTTCTCTGGAAACACCATATATTTT.

Concerning this clonotype itself: This may stem from a read error, because a much larger clone lies one nucleotide away. The chain employs TRBV7-3 and TRBJ2-3, with D perhaps matching TRBD2 (5 bases). CDR3 length: 14 residues. V was pared by 3 bases and J by 8 bases, with 15 bases between. Germline CDR1 SGHTA, CDR2 FQGTGA. CDR3 sequence: CASSFRVEGVTQYF. For the CDR3, the DNA is TGTGCCAGCAGCTTCCGGGTAGAGGGAGTTACGCAGTATTTT. The variable domain in full, with the rest retrieved from reference TRBV7-3 and TRBJ2-3, is GAGVSQTPSNKVTEKGKYVELRCDPISGHTALYWYRQSLGQGPEFLIYFQGTGAADDSGLPNDRFFAVRPEGSVSTLKIQRTERGDSAVYLCASSFRVEGVTQYFGPGTRLTVL.

V is TRBV2 and J is TRBJ2-7; TRBD1 might be the D (5 bases). The closer fit of TRBJ2-5 to the DNA end suggests the J call may be wrong. The CDR3 runs to 12 residues. Germline CDR1 SNHLY, CDR2 FYNNEI. The CDR3 is CASGAVQETQYF. DNA of the CDR3: TGTGCCAGCGGGGCCGTCCAAGAGACCCAGTACTTC.